Below, 20 T cell receptor beta chains from the same sample are listed, as sequenced in a study of blood T cells in healthy people across ages. Primers used in a second PCR of roughly 6 to 11 cycles were a sample-barcoded 5' primer and a J-beta primer mix. TCRdb reprocessed the 5' RACE reads via MiXCR and lists one record per CDR3 protein. The sample shows 850,000 to 1,000,000 distinct CDR3 sequences, roughly 47% of them seen only once. Sequencing was performed on blood. These receptors came from a woman in her fifties or sixties in good health.

The chain is built from TRBV27 and TRBJ2-3, with 11 bases matching TRBD2. With V trimmed by 5 bases and J by 8 bases, 15 bases remained unmatched. Germline CDR1 reads MNHEY; CDR2 reads SMNVEV (reference sequence). The CDR3 runs to 17 residues. In DNA, the CDR3 is TGTGCCAGCAGTGCACTAGCGGGGGTTCCTGGAAGAGGTACGCAGTATTTT. It translates to CASSALAGVPGRGTQYF.

The chain joins TRBV4-1 to TRBJ1-1, with a weak D call TRBD1 (5 bases). V lost 2 bases to trimming and J lost 1 base, with 14 bases between them. The CDR3 runs 16 residues. Germline-derived CDR1 and CDR2 are MGHRA and YSYEKL. CDR3 loop: CASSQTLGQPNTEAFF. The CDR3 DNA reads as TGCGCCAGCAGCCAAACGCTGGGGCAGCCGAACACTGAAGCTTTCTTT.

This clonotype was found a few times. The rearrangement links TRBV7-2 to TRBJ2-1; D is unclear. The CDR3 has 10 residues. V lost 1 base, J lost 10 bases, and 2 bases lay in between. Looked up from germline, CDR1 is SGHTA and CDR2 is FQGNSA. The CDR3 bases are TGTGCCAGCAGCTTAGTAGAGCAGTTCTTC. This gives the protein CASSLVEQFF. The variable domain in full, completed from reference TRBV7-2 and TRBJ2-1, reads GAGVSQSPSNKVTEKGKDVELRCDPISGHTALYWYRQSLGQGLEFLIYFQGNSAPDKSGLPSDRFSAERTGGSVSTLTIQRTQQEDSAVYLCASSLVEQFFGPGTRLTVL.

This clonotype appeared a few times. The rearrangement links TRBV12-3 or TRBV12-4 to TRBJ2-2; the match to TRBD1 covers 11 bases. Losses at the gene ends were 7 bases for V and 3 bases for J; bases not matched to a gene: 4. This CDR3 region has 15 residues. CDR3 sequence: CASNGQGAYTGELFF. The CDR3 DNA follows: TGTGCCAGCAACGGACAGGGGGCATACACCGGGGAGCTGTTTTTT.

This clonotype was detected only a few times. V usage is TRBV5-1 and J usage is TRBJ2-1; 8 nucleotides align to TRBD2. Trimming at V came to 5 bases and at J to 4 bases, leaving 5 bases not matched to a gene. The CDR3 covers 14 residues. From germline, CDR1 is SGHRS and CDR2 YFSETQ. The CDR3 DNA is TGCGCCAGCAGGACTAGCGACCTTTACAATGAGCAGTTCTTC. Protein: CASRTSDLYNEQFF.

This clonotype has just one count. The chain carries TRBV20-1 and TRBJ2-1; D ambiguous. V was shortened by 5 bases and J by 5 bases, with 10 bases between the two germline ends. CDR1 DFQATT and CDR2 SNEGSKA come from the germline V gene (reference sequence). CDR3 length equals 12 residues. The CDR3 DNA is TGCAGTGCTCTCAGGTTTCACAATGAGCAGTTCTTC. Protein product: CSALRFHNEQFF.

The chain carries TRBV13 and TRBJ2-1, with a weak D call TRBD1 (5 bases). V was shortened by 2 bases and J by 6 bases, with 14 bases between the two germline ends. Germline assignment: CDR1 PRHDT and CDR2 FYEKMQ (reference sequence). The CDR3 loop spans 15 amino acids. CDR3 sequence (DNA): TGTGCCAGCAGCTTATCCAGGGTCATCCTCAATGAGCAGTTCTTC. Translated: CASSLSRVILNEQFF.

This sequence joins TRBV7-6 and TRBJ2-5; D might be TRBD2 (6 bases). Looked up from germline, CDR1 is SGHVS and CDR2 is FNYEAQ. V lost 7 bases, J lost 5 bases, and 29 bases lay in between. This CDR3 is built from 18 residues. The CDR3 spells CASTPHGGGPGRYETQYF. Here the CDR3 DNA reads TGTGCCAGCACACCTCACGGGGGAGGCCCCGGGCGGTACGAGACCCAGTACTTC.

This sequence joins TRBV7-9 and TRBJ2-1; either TRBD1 or TRBD2 may fit D (5 bases each). Germline lookup yields CDR1 SEHNR and CDR2 FQNEAQ (reference sequence). Trimming cost V 1 base and J 0 bases, with 19 bases left between them. This CDR3 is 19 amino acids long. The CDR3 nucleotides read TGTGCCAGCAGCTTAGGGGGGATGGACATTTCGGGCTCCTACAATGAGCAGTTCTTC. It yields the protein CASSLGGMDISGSYNEQFF.

This chain connects TRBV6-5 to TRBJ2-1; tentatively, D is TRBD2 (7 bases). V shed 5 bases and J shed 1 base, with 12 bases lying between them. CDR1 and CDR2 (germline): MNHEY, SVGAGI. This CDR3 is 15 amino acids long. The CDR3 spells CASSRGGQSYNEQFF. CDR3 DNA: TGTGCCAGCAGTAGGGGGGGCCAATCCTACAATGAGCAGTTCTTC.

This chain connects TRBV7-3 to TRBJ2-5; D uncertain. Germline assignment: CDR1 SGHTA and CDR2 FQGTGA. The CDR3 loop spans 15 amino acids. With 5 bases removed from V and 0 bases from J, the gap between germline ends came to 13 bases. The CDR3 sequence is CASSPNGRNQETQYF. As DNA, the CDR3 is TGTGCCAGCAGCCCAAACGGGCGGAACCAAGAGACCCAGTACTTC.

This chain connects TRBV7-9 to TRBJ2-5; D remains ambiguous. The J call is in doubt because the DNA end fits TRBJ2-7 better. The CDR3 runs to 14 residues. Germline CDR1 and CDR2: SEHNR and FQNEAQ (reference sequence). The CDR3 loop reads CASSPWHATYEQYF. CDR3 DNA: TGTGCCAGCAGCCCATGGCATGCCACCTACGAGCAGTACTTC.

V and J are TRBV6-5 and TRBJ2-4; 7 bases fit TRBD2. The DNA matches TRBJ2-7 better at its end, which makes the J call doubtful. Germline V gene lookup returns CDR1 MNHEY and CDR2 SVGAGI. This CDR3 comprises 16 residues. The DNA for the CDR3 is TGTGCCAGCAGTCCAACCCATCCGCGGGAGACCTACGAGCAGTACTTC. Translated: CASSPTHPRETYEQYF.

This clonotype has a handful of counts. The V call is TRBV20-1, the J call TRBJ2-1; D may be TRBD1 (6 bases). CDR3 length: 14 residues. The germline gives CDR1 DFQATT, CDR2 SNEGSKA (reference sequence). V was shortened by 4 bases and J by 6 bases, with 16 bases between the two germline ends. Here the CDR3 reads CSATGTPGRNEQFF. The CDR3 nucleotides are TGCAGTGCTACCGGGACACCTGGCCGCAATGAGCAGTTCTTC.

This clonotype came up a few times. The V and J genes are TRBV4-1 and TRBJ2-6, with TRBD1 as a possible D gene (5 bases). The length of the CDR3 is 18 residues. Trimming took 4 bases from V and 1 from J, leaving 17 bases between them. Per germline, CDR1 MGHRA and CDR2 YSYEKL. CDR3 coding DNA: TGCGCCAGCAGCCCTCATTCAGGGTCCCAGTCTGGGGCCAACGTCCTGACTTTC. Encoded protein: CASSPHSGSQSGANVLTF.

This chain connects TRBV28 to TRBJ1-3; D is perhaps TRBD1 (6 bases). The CDR3 contains 15 residues. The V end lost 1 base, the J end lost 2 bases, and 9 bases lay between the germline ends. Germline V CDR1 and CDR2: MDHEN, SYDVKM. For the CDR3, the DNA is TGTGCCAGCAGTTTATACGGGGGCGCTGGAAACACCATATATTTT. Its protein is CASSLYGGAGNTIYF.

The V and J genes are TRBV2 and TRBJ1-1; no reliable D call. With 2 bases removed from V and 7 bases from J, the gap between germline ends came to 5 bases. The CDR3 totals 11 residues. The germline V gene has CDR1 SNHLY and CDR2 FYNNEI. CDR3 protein: CASSETSEAFF. CDR3 coding DNA: TGTGCCAGCAGTGAAACAAGTGAAGCTTTCTTT.

The gene calls are TRBV7-7 and TRBJ2-3; D gene ambiguous. V was cut by 1 base and J by 3 bases, with 5 bases left in between. This CDR3 contains 13 residues. Germline V gene data show CDR1 as SSHAT and CDR2 as FNYEAQ (reference sequence). The CDR3 DNA reads TGTGCCAGCAGCTTAGATCTGACAGATACGCAGTATTTT. It yields the protein CASSLDLTDTQYF.

The rearrangement uses TRBV3-1 and TRBJ1-6, with D unresolved. V lost 1 base, J lost 3 bases, and 16 bases lay in between. Germline V lookup: CDR1 LGHDT, CDR2 YNNKEL (reference sequence). This CDR3 comprises 18 residues. The CDR3 reads CASSQVGLGRGYNSPLHF. In nucleotides, the CDR3 is TGTGCCAGCAGCCAAGTAGGTTTGGGCCGAGGCTATAATTCACCCCTCCACTTT.

This chain joins TRBV7-7 and TRBJ2-1; 9 bases align to TRBD2. The V gene end was trimmed by 2 bases and the J gene end by 8 bases; junction bases not matched to a gene: 13. CDR3 size: 17 residues. Germline V CDR1 and CDR2: SSHAT, FNYEAQ (reference sequence). CDR3 sequence reads: CASSLSVAGARGDEQFF. The CDR3 nucleotides are TGTGCCAGCAGCTTAAGTGTAGCGGGAGCCAGGGGGGATGAGCAGTTCTTC.